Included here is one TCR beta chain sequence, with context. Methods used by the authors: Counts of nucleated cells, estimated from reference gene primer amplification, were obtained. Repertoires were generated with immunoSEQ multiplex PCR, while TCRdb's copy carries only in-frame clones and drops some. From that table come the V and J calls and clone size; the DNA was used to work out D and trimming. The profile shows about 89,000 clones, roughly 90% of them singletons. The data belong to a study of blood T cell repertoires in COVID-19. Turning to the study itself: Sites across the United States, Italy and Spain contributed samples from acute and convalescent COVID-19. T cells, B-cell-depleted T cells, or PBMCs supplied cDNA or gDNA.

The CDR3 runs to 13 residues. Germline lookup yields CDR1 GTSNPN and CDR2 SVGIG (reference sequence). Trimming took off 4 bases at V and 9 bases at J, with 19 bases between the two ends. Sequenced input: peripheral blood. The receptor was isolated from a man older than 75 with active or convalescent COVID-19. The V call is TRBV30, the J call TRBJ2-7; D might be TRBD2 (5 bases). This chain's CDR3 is CAWTVGGSHTQYF. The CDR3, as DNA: TGTGCCTGGACTGTAGGAGGTAGCCATACGCAGTACTTC. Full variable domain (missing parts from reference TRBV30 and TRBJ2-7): SQTIHQWPATLVQPVGSPLSLECTVEGTSNPNLYWYRQAAGRGLQLLFYSVGIGQISSEVPQNLSASRPQDRQFILSSKKLLLSDSGFYLCAWTVGGSHTQYFGPGTRLTVT.